What follows are 18 T cell receptor beta chains derived from one specimen sequenced in a study of glioma-infiltrating T cells. The iRepertoire nested amplicon-rescue multiplex PCR amplified TCR alpha and beta CDR3s from RNA. TCRdb passed the multiplex PCR reads through MiXCR, listing each CDR3 protein once. The sample includes tens of thousands of distinct CDR3 sequences, 35% to 45% of them seen just once. The sequencing input was glioma tissue, nonneoplastic brain tissue, or PBMCs (not recorded which). The receptors stem from a human donor with low-grade glioma or glioblastoma, undergoing nonglioma brain surgery, or in good health (not recorded which).

This clonotype was observed at least ten times. J is TRBJ2-7 and V is TRBV29-1; TRBD1 agrees at 7 bases. V lost 1 base, J lost 3 bases, and 6 bases stayed unmatched. The CDR3 length is 14 residues. Looked up from germline, CDR1 is SQVTM and CDR2 is ANQGSEA. The CDR3 region has the DNA TGCAGCGTTGAAGGACAGGGTTTTGGCTACGAGCAGTACTTC. Translated, it gives CSVEGQGFGYEQYF.

The chain uses TRBV19 and TRBJ2-2, with TRBD2 as a possible D gene (5 bases). Trimming removed 7 bases from V and 5 bases from J, with 20 bases in between. The CDR3 extends over 16 amino acids. Germline V gene lookup returns CDR1 LNHDA and CDR2 SQIVND (reference sequence). The CDR3 protein is CASNARTLRTTGELFF. The DNA for the CDR3 is TGTGCCAGTAATGCCAGGACGCTCCGGACTACCGGGGAGCTGTTTTTT.

In the case of this clonotype: Lacking the conserved final phenylalanine or tryptophan, this CDR3 likely reflects a read error. This rearrangement joins TRBV7-2 to TRBJ1-6; D is unresolved. The V and J ends lost 5 bases and 8 bases respectively, with 10 bases between them. From germline, CDR1 is SGHTA and CDR2 FQGNSA. CDR3 length: 13 residues. This CDR3 reads CASSTREDSPLHL. CDR3 DNA: TGTGCCAGCAGCACCCGGGAAGATTCACCCCTCCACCTT.

Turning to this clonotype: An end of the junction does not agree with germline; a read error may underlie this. The rearrangement joins TRBV28 to TRBJ1-4, with no clear D. CDR3 length: 16 residues. The germline gives CDR1 MDHEN, CDR2 SYDVKM. In DNA form, the CDR3 reads TGTGCCAGCAGTTTACTTGGCGGCGCAACTAATGAGAAACTGGTTTTT. The encoded protein is CASSLLGGATNEKLVF.

As to this clonotype: This clone may be a read error of a much larger clone one base away. This chain connects TRBV18 to TRBJ1-1, with unresolved D. V was pared by 3 bases and J by 2 bases, with 7 bases between. Looked up from germline, CDR1 is KGHSH and CDR2 is LQKENI. The CDR3 has 13 residues. The CDR3 sequence: CASSPNHNTEAFF. The CDR3 coding sequence is TGTGCCAGCTCACCGAACCATAACACTGAAGCTTTCTTT.

Only one count was recorded for this clonotype. An end of the junction does not agree with germline; a read error may underlie this. This chain joins TRBV20-1 and TRBJ1-2; D is unclear. The V gene's germline CDR1 is DFQATT and CDR2 SNEGSKA (reference sequence). This CDR3 has 11 amino acids. In nucleotides, the CDR3 is TGCAATGCTGCAGAAAACTATGGCAACACCTTC. Its protein is CNAAENYGNTF.

The V gene is TRBV11-3, the J gene TRBJ2-7, with TRBD2 as a possible D gene (5 bases). V was shortened by 5 bases and J by 3 bases, with 11 bases between the two germline ends. Germline CDR1 SGHNT, CDR2 YENEEA. The CDR3 runs 13 residues. The CDR3 is CASSREDDYEQYF. The CDR3 nucleotides read TGTGCCAGCAGCCGGGAAGACGACTACGAGCAGTACTTC. The entire variable domain, with the rest obtained from reference TRBV11-3 and TRBJ2-7, is as follows: EAGVVQSPRYKIIEKKQPVAFWCNPISGHNTLYWYLQNLGQGPELLIRYENEEAVDDSQLPKDRFSAERLKGVDSTLKIQPAELGDSAVYLCASSREDDYEQYFGPGTRLTVT.

This clonotype was seen ten or more times. J is TRBJ2-2 and V is TRBV5-1; no reliable D call. Trimming pared 4 bases from V and 4 bases from J, leaving 8 bases between. Germline V lookup: CDR1 SGHRS, CDR2 YFSETQ. CDR3 length: 13 amino acids. Here the CDR3 reads CASSALTTGELFF. The DNA of the CDR3 is TGCGCCAGCAGCGCACTTACCACCGGGGAGCTGTTTTTT.

This clonotype was seen many times. The CDR3 nucleotides read TGTGCCAGCAGCAAAGGACTAGCGGACACAGATACGCAGTATTTT. Protein: CASSKGLADTDTQYF. This chain connects TRBV5-4 to TRBJ2-3; 10 nucleotides match TRBD2. CDR3 size: 15 residues. V shed 4 bases and J 2 bases; nucleotides not matched to a gene: 4. CDR1 is SGHNT and CDR2 is YYREEE in the germline V gene (reference sequence).

This clonotype was picked up many times. V is TRBV20-1 and J is TRBJ2-7, with 11 nucleotides matching TRBD1. The CDR3 length is 15 residues. Trimming removed 3 bases from V and 5 bases from J; junction bases left unmatched: 9. The V gene's germline CDR1 is DFQATT and CDR2 SNEGSKA (reference sequence). In DNA form, the CDR3 reads TGCAGTGCTAGGGGGGGACAGGGGGGTAGGAACGAGCAGTACTTC. Translation gives CSARGGQGGRNEQYF.

This clonotype was seen repeatedly, ten times or more. The V call is TRBV29-1, the J call TRBJ2-1; unclear D gene. V was shortened by 2 bases and J by 10 bases, with 9 bases between the two germline ends. This CDR3 is 11 amino acids long. From germline, CDR1 is SQVTM and CDR2 ANQGSEA. For the CDR3, the DNA is TGCAGCGTTGAAAAGGGCTGGGAGCAGTTCTTC. Its translation: CSVEKGWEQFF.

This clonotype was detected many times. J is TRBJ2-3 and V is TRBV19; the D is unclear. This CDR3 spans 14 amino acids. Germline V gene data show CDR1 as LNHDA and CDR2 as SQIVND (reference sequence). V gave up 5 bases and J gave up 4 bases, with 13 bases separating them. CDR3 bases: TGTGCCAGTAGTTGGAGTGATGGGTCAGATACGCAGTATTTT. Translated, it gives CASSWSDGSDTQYF. The full variable domain, its missing parts supplied by reference TRBV19 and TRBJ2-3, is DGGITQSPKYLFRKEGQNVTLSCEQNLNHDAMYWYRQDPGQGLRLIYYSQIVNDFQKGDIAEGYSVSREKKESFPLTVTSAQKNPTAFYLCASSWSDGSDTQYFGPGTRLTVL.

Only one count was recorded for this clonotype. Its ends do not fully match the called genes, so a read error is possible. The rearrangement uses TRBV20-1 and TRBJ2-3, with 11 bases identical to TRBD2. The V gene's germline CDR1 is DFQATT and CDR2 SNEGSKA (reference sequence). The CDR3 has 15 amino acids. Here the CDR3 DNA reads TGCAGTGCTAGTAAGCCACTAGCGGGGGTGGGTACGCGGTATTTT. Translation: CSASKPLAGVGTRYF.

This clonotype was seen many times. This sequence joins TRBV20-1 and TRBJ1-4, with D possibly being TRBD1 (5 bases). The V and J ends lost 0 bases and 8 bases respectively, with 16 bases between them. The CDR3 runs to 15 residues. The V gene's germline CDR1 is DFQATT and CDR2 SNEGSKA (reference sequence). The CDR3 DNA is TGCAGTGCTAGAGATACGGGGCAGAGGAGAGAAAAACTGTTTTTT. Translated, it gives CSARDTGQRREKLFF.

With regard to this clonotype: A much larger clonotype is one base distant, so this may be a read error. Written as DNA, the CDR3 is TGTGCCAGCAGATCTAGACAGGGGGGGACCAATCAGCAGTTCTTC. Its protein product is CASRSRQGGTNQQFF. This sequence joins TRBV12-3 or TRBV12-4 and TRBJ2-1, with 9 bases fitting TRBD1. The CDR3 is 15 residues long.

At least ten counts were recorded for this clonotype. The V gene is TRBV7-9, the J gene TRBJ1-4; TRBD1 aligns across 8 bases. Trimming at V came to 5 bases and at J to 6 bases, leaving 8 bases not matched to a gene. Germline CDR1 reads SEHNR; CDR2 reads FQNEAQ (reference sequence). This CDR3 is 15 amino acids long. The CDR3 sequence is CASSRRQGWDEKLFF. The CDR3 DNA is TGTGCCAGCAGCAGACGACAGGGGTGGGATGAAAAACTGTTTTTT.

This clonotype was seen only a few times. The J gene is TRBJ2-5, the V gene TRBV9; 7 nucleotides agree with TRBD2. Germline V lookup: CDR1 SGDLS, CDR2 YYNGEE. V lost 0 bases, J lost 1 base, and 6 bases stayed unmatched. This CDR3 is built from 16 residues. The CDR3 sequence is CASSVEASGLQETQYF. As DNA, the CDR3 is TGTGCCAGCAGCGTAGAGGCTAGCGGACTCCAAGAGACCCAGTACTTC.

Points on this clonotype: A much more abundant neighbour one base away suggests this may be a read error. The CDR3 does not end in the conserved phenylalanine or tryptophan, so this is likely a read error. The genes are TRBV12-3 or TRBV12-4 and TRBJ2-7; TRBD1 is a possible D gene (6 bases). Trimming shortened V by 3 bases and J by 1 base, and 7 bases separated the two germline ends. This CDR3 has 13 residues. The DNA of the CDR3 is TGTGCCAGCAGTTTTAGGGGGTCCTACGAGCAGTACCTC. It is translated as CASSFRGSYEQYL.